This T cell receptor beta chain originates from a study of technical replicates of blood from a few donors. Here immunoSEQ multiplex PCR was the method, and the copy in TCRdb shows in-frame clones only, minus some. The sample consists of just under 45,000 clones, approximately 96% of them appearing once. This clone was counted a single time. The CDR3 is 13 amino acids. The germline CDR1 and CDR2 sequences are SEHNR and FQNEAQ (reference sequence). The ends lost 4 bases at V and 11 bases at J; junction bases unmatched: 6. The chain is built from TRBV7-9 and TRBJ1-5, with 9 positions matching TRBD1. Sequenced: T cells isolated from PBMCs. The sequence was collected from a human donor in good health. The CDR3 coding sequence is TGTGCCAGCAGCTCCCGGGACAGGGAATCCCAGCATTTT. Translation gives CASSSRDRESQHF.